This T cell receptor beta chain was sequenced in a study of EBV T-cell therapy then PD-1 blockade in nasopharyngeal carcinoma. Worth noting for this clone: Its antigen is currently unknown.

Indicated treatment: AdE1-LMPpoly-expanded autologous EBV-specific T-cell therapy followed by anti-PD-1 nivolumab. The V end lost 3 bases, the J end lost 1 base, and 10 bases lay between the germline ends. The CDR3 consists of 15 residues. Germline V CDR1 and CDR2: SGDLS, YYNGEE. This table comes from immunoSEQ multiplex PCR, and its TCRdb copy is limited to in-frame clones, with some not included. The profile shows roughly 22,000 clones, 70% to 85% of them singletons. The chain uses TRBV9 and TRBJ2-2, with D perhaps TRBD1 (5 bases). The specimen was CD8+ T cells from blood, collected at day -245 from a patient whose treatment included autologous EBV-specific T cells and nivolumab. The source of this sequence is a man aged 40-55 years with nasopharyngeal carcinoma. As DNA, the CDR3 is TGTGCCAGCAGCGACGACAGAATGAACACCGGGGAGCTGTTTTTT. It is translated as CASSDDRMNTGELFF. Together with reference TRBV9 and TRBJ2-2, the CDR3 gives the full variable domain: DSGVTQTPKHLITATGQRVTLRCSPRSGDLSVYWYQQSLDQGLQFLIQYYNGEERAKGNILERFSAQQFPDLHSELNLSSLELGDSALYFCASSDDRMNTGELFFGEGSRLTVL.